These 7 T cell receptor beta chains came from one sample sequenced in a study of graft-versus-host responses after intestinal transplantation. This table comes from immunoSEQ multiplex PCR, and its TCRdb copy is limited to in-frame clones, with some not included. This table has some 140,000 clones, approximately 90% appearing once. No antigen has been identified for these receptors. The source was unstimulated CD4+ T cells sorted from spleen or lymph node cells, collected before intestinal transplant. Every receptor here comes from a human donor who received an intestinal transplant.

V and J are TRBV5-5 and TRBJ1-1; D gene ambiguous. V dropped 1 base and J dropped 1 base, with 8 bases sitting between them. The CDR3 has 14 amino acids. Germline CDR1 is SGHKS and CDR2 is YYEKEE (reference sequence). The CDR3 DNA follows: TGTGCCAGCAGCTTGTCTTGGGGGAACACTGAAGCTTTCTTT. This encodes CASSLSWGNTEAFF.

The V call is TRBV6-1, the J call TRBJ2-5, with unresolved D. V lost 5 bases to trimming and J lost 0 bases, with 7 bases between them. The CDR3 consists of 13 residues. Germline CDR1 MNHNS, CDR2 SASEGT. CDR3 in amino acids: CASSSRYQETQYF. In DNA, the CDR3 is TGTGCCAGCAGTTCTAGGTACCAAGAGACCCAGTACTTC.

V gene TRBV6-5 combines with J gene TRBJ2-7, with unresolved D. V lost 0 bases and J lost 4, with 10 bases in between. In germline, CDR1 is MNHEY, CDR2 SVGAGI. This CDR3 spans 14 amino acids. CDR3 sequence (DNA): TGTGCCAGCAGTTACTCGGAAACTGATTACGAGCAGTACTTC. As protein: CASSYSETDYEQYF.

The chain recombines TRBV6-4 with TRBJ1-6, with 8 bases lining up with TRBD1. Germline CDR1 and CDR2: MRHNA and SNTAGT. The junction had 10 bases not matched to a gene; V was cut back by 7 bases and J by 5 bases. This CDR3 is 16 amino acids long. CDR3 sequence (DNA): TGTGCCAGCACCTTAGCCTCGGACAGGGATAATTCACCCCTCCACTTT. It is translated as CASTLASDRDNSPLHF.

The chain combines TRBV6-5 with TRBJ1-6, with D hard to call. Germline V gene sequence: CDR1 MNHEY, CDR2 SVGAGI. There are 13 residues in the CDR3. V lost 8 bases to trimming and J lost 6 bases, with 11 bases between them. The CDR3 spells CASRNRSNSPLHF. The CDR3 nucleotides read TGTGCCAGCCGCAATAGGAGTAATTCACCCCTCCACTTT.

This sequence joins TRBV5-4 and TRBJ2-2, with D hard to call. Trimming removed 4 bases at V and 1 base at J, with 5 bases between. The CDR3 sequence is 13 residues long. The germline V gene encodes CDR1 SGHNT and CDR2 YYREEE (reference sequence). CDR3 sequence: CASSLLNTGELFF. The CDR3 DNA reads as TGTGCCAGCAGCCTACTGAACACCGGGGAGCTGTTTTTT.

Turning to this clone: At one end, the junction sequence differs from germline, possibly due to a read error. The chain is built from TRBV7-9 and TRBJ2-7; unclear D gene. Per the germline V gene, CDR1 is SEHNR and CDR2 is FQNEAQ (reference sequence). This CDR3 is built from 12 residues. CDR3 sequence reads: CVSSPSAHEQYF. In DNA, the CDR3 is TGTGTCAGCAGCCCTTCGGCGCACGAGCAGTACTTC.